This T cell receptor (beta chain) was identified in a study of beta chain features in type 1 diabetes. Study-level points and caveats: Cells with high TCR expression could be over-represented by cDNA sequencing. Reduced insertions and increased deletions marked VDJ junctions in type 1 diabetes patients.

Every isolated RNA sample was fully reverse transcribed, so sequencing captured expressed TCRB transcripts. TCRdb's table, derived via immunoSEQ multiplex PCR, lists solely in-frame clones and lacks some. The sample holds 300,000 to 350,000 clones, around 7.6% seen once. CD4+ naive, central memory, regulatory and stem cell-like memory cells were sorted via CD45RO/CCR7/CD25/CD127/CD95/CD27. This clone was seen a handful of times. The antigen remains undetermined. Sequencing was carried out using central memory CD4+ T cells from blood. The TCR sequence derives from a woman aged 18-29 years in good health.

The CDR3 DNA follows: TGTGCCAGCAGTGGACACAGGGGGTCAACTGGCAATGAGCAGTTCTTC. Its protein product is CASSGHRGSTGNEQFF. This chain uses TRBV6-1 with TRBJ2-1, with TRBD1 matching 8 bases. This CDR3 is built from 16 residues. The trim removed 4 bases at V and 6 bases at J, leaving 11 bases unmatched. CDR1 is MNHNS and CDR2 is SASEGT in the germline V gene.